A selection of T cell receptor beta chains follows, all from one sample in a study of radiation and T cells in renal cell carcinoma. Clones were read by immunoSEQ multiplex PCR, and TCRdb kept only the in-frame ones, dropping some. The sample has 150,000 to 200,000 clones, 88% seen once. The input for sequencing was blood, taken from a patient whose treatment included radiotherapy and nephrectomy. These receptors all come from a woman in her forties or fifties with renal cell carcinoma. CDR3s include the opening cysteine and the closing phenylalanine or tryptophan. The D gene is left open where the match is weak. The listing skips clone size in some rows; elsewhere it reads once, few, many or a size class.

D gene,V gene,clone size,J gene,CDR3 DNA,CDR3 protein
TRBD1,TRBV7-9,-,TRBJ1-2,TGTGCCAGCAGCCCTATAACCGGGACAGGGGACTCCAACTATGGCTACACCTTC,CASSPITGTGDSNYGYTF
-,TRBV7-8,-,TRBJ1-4,TGTGCCAGCAGCTTCACCAAACCAAATGAAAAACTGTTTTTT,CASSFTKPNEKLFF
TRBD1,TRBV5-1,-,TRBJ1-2,TGCGCCAGCAGCTCTACAGGGGGACCAAATGGCTACACCTTC,CASSSTGGPNGYTF
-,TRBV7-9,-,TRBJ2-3,TGTGCCAGCAGCTTAGGTGCTCGGGCAGATACGCAGTATTTT,CASSLGARADTQYF
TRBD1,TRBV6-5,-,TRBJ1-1,TGTGCCAGCAGTAACCGACAGGGGCGAACTGAAGCTTTCTTT,CASSNRQGRTEAFF
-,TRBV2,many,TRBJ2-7,TGTGCCAGCACCCCGCGGGTTAGCTCCTACGAGCAGTACTTC,CASTPRVSSYEQYF
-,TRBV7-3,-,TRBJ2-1,TGTGCCAGCAGCTCACAACTAGCAGGTGAGCAGTTCTTC,CASSSQLAGEQFF
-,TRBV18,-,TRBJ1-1,TGTGCCAGCTCACCAATAGGAGGGAACACTGAAGCTTTCTTT,CASSPIGGNTEAFF
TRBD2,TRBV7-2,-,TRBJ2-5,TGTGCCAGCAGCCCCAATGCGCGGGGGGTTAAAGAGACCCAGTACTTC,CASSPNARGVKETQYF
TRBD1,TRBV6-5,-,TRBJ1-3,TGTGCCAGCAGTGCTACAGGGGACTCTGGAAACACCATATATTTT,CASSATGDSGNTIYF
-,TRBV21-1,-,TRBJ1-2,TGTGCCAGCAGCAAAGGCGGTTCGGGGGGCTACACCTTC,CASSKGGSGGYTF
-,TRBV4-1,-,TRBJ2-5,TGCGCCAGCAGCCAAGAGGGCATAGACCAAGAGACCCAGTACTTC,CASSQEGIDQETQYF
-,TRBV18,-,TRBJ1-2,TGTGCCAGCTCACCTGACAGGCTTAACTATGGCTACACCTTC,CASSPDRLNYGYTF
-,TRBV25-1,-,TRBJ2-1,TGTGCCAGCAGTGACGGGCGGGGTCTCTACAATGAGCAGTTCTTC,CASSDGRGLYNEQFF
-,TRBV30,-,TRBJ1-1,TGTGCCTGGAGTGTACGGCGAGCCGTGGGGACTGAAGCTTTCTTT,CAWSVRRAVGTEAFF
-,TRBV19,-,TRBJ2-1,TGTGCCAGTAGTCCTCAACCACGGTATGGGGTAGCGGCGAACAACAATGAGCAGTTCTTC,CASSPQPRYGVAANNNEQFF
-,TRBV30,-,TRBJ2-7,TGTGCCTGGAGTGTACTAGGGTACGAGCAGTACTTC,CAWSVLGYEQYF
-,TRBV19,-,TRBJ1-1,TGTGCCAGTAGTATTTGGGTGGACACTGAAGCTTTCTTT,CASSIWVDTEAFF
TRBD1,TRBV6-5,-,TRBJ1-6,TGTGCCAGCAGTAAACCCGGGACAGCTAATTCACCCCTCCACTTT,CASSKPGTANSPLHF
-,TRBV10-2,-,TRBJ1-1,TGCGCCAGCAGGGGGTTACGCGGGGATGGGACTGAAGCTTTCTTT,CASRGLRGDGTEAFF
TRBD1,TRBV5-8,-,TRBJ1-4,TGTGCCAGCAGCGCAGGATCCGGGACAGGGGGTGAAAAACTGTTTTTT,CASSAGSGTGGEKLFF
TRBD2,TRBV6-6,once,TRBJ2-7,TGTGCCAGCAGTCCGCTGGAGCGGGGGGGCCGCTACGAGCAGTACTTC,CASSPLERGGRYEQYF
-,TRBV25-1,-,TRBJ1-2,TGTGCCAGCAGTGAATATCCCGGCCGTGAGGGCAACTATGGCTACACCTTC,CASSEYPGREGNYGYTF
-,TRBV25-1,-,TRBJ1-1,TGTGCCAGCAGCCTGGGTATGAACACTGAAGCTTTCTTT,CASSLGMNTEAFF
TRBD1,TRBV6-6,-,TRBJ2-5,TGTGCCAGCAGTTACGACCCGGGACAGACGGAAGAGACCCAGTACTTC,CASSYDPGQTEETQYF
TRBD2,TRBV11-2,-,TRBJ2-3,TGTGCCAGCAGCATTTACGCCCCGGGGGGGCCGGAAGATACGCAGTATTTT,CASSIYAPGGPEDTQYF
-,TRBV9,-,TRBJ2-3,TGTGCCAGCAGCGTAGTTGCTACTAGCACAGATACGCAGTATTTT,CASSVVATSTDTQYF
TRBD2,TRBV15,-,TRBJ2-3,TGTGCCACCAGCTTAAGCCTAGCGGGGGGGGCAAATACGCAGTATTTT,CATSLSLAGGANTQYF
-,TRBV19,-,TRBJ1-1,TGTGCCAGTACTAAAGGGGAGTGGCGAATTGCGAACACTGAAGCTTTCTTT,CASTKGEWRIANTEAFF
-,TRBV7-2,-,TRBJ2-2,TGTGCCAGCAGCCCAGTGTCGGGTCGTAACACCGGGGAGCTGTTTTTT,CASSPVSGRNTGELFF
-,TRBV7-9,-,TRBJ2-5,TGTGCCAGCAGCTTACGCCCAGGGCTTTTGGGAGAGACCCAGTACTTC,CASSLRPGLLGETQYF
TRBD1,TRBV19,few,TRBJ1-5,TGTGCCAGTAGGGGGACAGGGAATCTTCAGCCCCAGCATTTT,CASRGTGNLQPQHF
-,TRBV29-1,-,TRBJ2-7,TGCAGCGGAACAGTTTCCTACGAGCAGTACTTC,CSGTVSYEQYF
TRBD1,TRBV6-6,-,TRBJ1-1,TGTGCCAGCAGTCCCCCCGGGACAGGGGAAAGTGCTTTCTTT,CASSPPGTGESAFF
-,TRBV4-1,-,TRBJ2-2,TGCGCCAGCAGCCGTTATTACGGCACCGGGGAGCTGTTTTTT,CASSRYYGTGELFF
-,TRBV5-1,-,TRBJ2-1,TGCGCCAGCAGCTTAACGTCCGCAATCTCCTACAATGAGCAGTTCTTC,CASSLTSAISYNEQFF
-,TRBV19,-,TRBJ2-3,TGTGCCAGTAGTATTGCTGCCGGGGCTAGCACTCATACGCAGTATTTT,CASSIAAGASTHTQYF
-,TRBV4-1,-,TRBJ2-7,TGCGCCAGCAGCCAAGCCGAGGGGGAGCAGTACTTC,CASSQAEGEQYF
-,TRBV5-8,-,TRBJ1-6,TGTGCCAGCAGCTTGGTTCGGACAAATAATTCACCCCTCCACTTT,CASSLVRTNNSPLHF
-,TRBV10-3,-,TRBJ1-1,TGTGCCACCCAGCAGGCACCGAACACTGAAGCTTTCTTT,CATQQAPNTEAFF
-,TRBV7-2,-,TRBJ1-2,TGTGCCAGCAGCTTAGAGTTCTATGGCTACACCTTC,CASSLEFYGYTF
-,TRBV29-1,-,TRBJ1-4,TGCAGTGGTGGGGAAGAAGAAAAACTGTTTTTT,CSGGEEEKLFF
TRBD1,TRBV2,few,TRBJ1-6,TGTGCCAGCAGTAATCCGGGACAGGGGGAATCACCCCTCCACTTT,CASSNPGQGESPLHF
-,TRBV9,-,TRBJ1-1,TGTGCCAGCAGCGTAGGTGAGGGGATGAACACTGAAGCTTTCTTT,CASSVGEGMNTEAFF
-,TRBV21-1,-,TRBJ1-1,TGTGCCAGCGGCCGTAGTGGGGGAAACACTGAAGCTTTCTTT,CASGRSGGNTEAFF
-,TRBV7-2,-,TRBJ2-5,TGTGCCAGCAGCCCCGCCCAAGAGACCCAGTACTTC,CASSPAQETQYF
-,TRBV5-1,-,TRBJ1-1,TGCGCCAGCAGCTCCACCGGCTACAGTCTTATGAACACTGAAGCTTTCTTT,CASSSTGYSLMNTEAFF
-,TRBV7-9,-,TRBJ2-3,TGTGCCAGCAGTGTTTCGGGGGGCACTACAGATACGCAGTATTTT,CASSVSGGTTDTQYF
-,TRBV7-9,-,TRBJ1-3,TGTGCCAGCAGCCCTGACTCAGCATATGGAAACACCATATATTTT,CASSPDSAYGNTIYF
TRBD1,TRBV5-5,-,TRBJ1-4,TGTGCCAGCAGCCTTCGGGACAGGGGACCTAATGAAAAACTGTTTTTT,CASSLRDRGPNEKLFF
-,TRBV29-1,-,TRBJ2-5,TGCAGCGTTGTAACAGGCCGGTACCAAGAGACCCAGTACTTC,CSVVTGRYQETQYF
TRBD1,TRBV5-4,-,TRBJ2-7,TGTGCCAGCAGCCCACCTCCGGGACAGGGGTTATCCTACGAGCAGTACTTC,CASSPPPGQGLSYEQYF